This T cell receptor beta chain came from a study of PD-1 blockade in mismatch repair-deficient tumors. Study background: Patients had around 12 mismatch repair-deficient cancer types, all previously treated and progressing.

Using immunoSEQ multiplex PCR, the repertoire was profiled, and TCRdb retains in-frame clones only, with some absent. The data show 50,000 to 75,000 clones, about nine tenths seen once. With V trimmed by 7 bases and J by 8 bases, 3 bases remained unmatched. Looked up from germline, CDR1 is MNHNS and CDR2 is SASEGT. The CDR3 length is 14 residues. As for this clone: No antigen is known for it.

Mismatch repair deficiency was confirmed in all patients, by PCR or immunohistochemistry. TCRs were sequenced from a few patients responding to pembrolizumab. Study observations and caveats: Rapid post-treatment expansion, then contraction, generally preceding radiologic response, marked tumor-resident clones.

The V and J genes are TRBV6-1 and TRBJ2-1; 15 bases line up with TRBD2. Sequenced here: peripheral blood, sampled 52 weeks after starting pembrolizumab. The TCR comes from an adult with mismatch repair-deficient cancer. CDR3 amino acids: CASIWTSGRDEQFF. CDR3 DNA: TGTGCCAGCATCTGGACTAGCGGGAGGGATGAGCAGTTCTTC.